This T cell receptor beta chain came from a study of T cell changes during pregnancy in multiple sclerosis. Clones were read by immunoSEQ multiplex PCR, and TCRdb kept only the in-frame ones, dropping some. The sample yields roughly 84,000 clones, about 94% seen once. The specimen was peripheral blood, collected in the third trimester of pregnancy. This TCR came from a female donor in good health, enrolled as a control in a pregnancy study.

The CDR3: CASTLQDNSNQPQHF. Written as DNA, the CDR3 is TGTGCCAGCACCTTACAGGACAATAGCAATCAGCCCCAGCATTTT. The chain combines TRBV6-5 with TRBJ1-5, with TRBD1 as a possible D gene (5 bases). Trimming removed 7 bases at V and 0 bases at J, with 13 bases between. Germline V lookup: CDR1 MNHEY, CDR2 SVGAGI. The CDR3 is 15 residues long.